These 16 T cell receptor beta chains originate from one sample sequenced in a study of metastatic and nonmetastatic thyroid tumors. Among the patients, none had received any treatment before thyroid surgery. TCRdb used MiXCR to call clones anew from the PCR reads. The repertoire has some 15,000 clones, more than 15% of them found once; the top ten carry roughly 17%. Sequencing was carried out using blood. These receptors were taken from a female donor with papillary thyroid cancer or a benign thyroid nodule (not recorded which). Some clones in this sample may be carry-over from other donors' samples.

This clone was seen repeatedly, ten times or more. The chain uses TRBV6-1 and TRBJ1-1; D gene unclear. V lost 5 bases to trimming and J lost 1 base, with 8 bases between them. Germline V lookup: CDR1 MNHNS, CDR2 SASEGT. CDR3 size: 13 residues. CDR3 region: CASSPRKNTEAFF. CDR3 in DNA: TGTGCCAGCAGTCCCCGGAAGAACACTGAAGCTTTCTTT.

This clone was seen only a few times. The V and J genes are TRBV28 and TRBJ2-3; D perhaps matches TRBD2 (5 bases). The CDR3 loop spans 12 amino acids. V dropped 5 bases and J dropped 5 bases, with 8 bases sitting between them. CDR1 and CDR2 from the germline V gene are MDHEN and SYDVKM. CDR3 sequence reads: CASSISEDTQYF. CDR3 DNA: TGTGCCAGCAGTATTAGCGAAGATACGCAGTATTTT.

This clone was counted many times. The J gene is TRBJ1-4, the V gene TRBV20-1; perhaps TRBD1 as D (5 bases). V shed 6 bases and J shed 0 bases, with 14 bases lying between them. The CDR3 contains 15 residues. Per the germline V gene, CDR1 is DFQATT and CDR2 is SNEGSKA (reference sequence). Written as DNA, the CDR3 is TGCAGTGCCCAAGCAGGGTCCTCAACTAATGAAAAACTGTTTTTT. Translated, it gives CSAQAGSSTNEKLFF.

This clone occurred many times. V is TRBV27 and J is TRBJ2-7; the D gene is possibly TRBD1 (5 bases). Germline loops: CDR1 MNHEY, CDR2 SMNVEV (reference sequence). The CDR3 is 15 residues long. Trimming cost V 5 bases and J 0 bases, with 14 bases left between them. In nucleotides, the CDR3 is TGTGCCAGCAGTAGTCTGGGGCTAAACTCCTACGAGCAGTACTTC. It yields the protein CASSSLGLNSYEQYF.

This clone has at least ten counts. The chain has TRBV5-1 and TRBJ1-2, with D perhaps matching TRBD1 (5 bases). CDR3 length equals 14 residues. The V gene lost 4 bases and the J gene lost 2 bases, with 12 bases spanning the gap. CDR1 is SGHRS and CDR2 is YFSETQ in the germline V gene. CDR3 residues: CASSPSPGNYGYTF. CDR3 DNA: TGCGCCAGCAGCCCAAGCCCAGGGAACTATGGCTACACCTTC.

The chain combines TRBV9 with TRBJ2-1; 10 nucleotides agree with TRBD2. The CDR3 totals 14 residues. Germline CDR1 reads SGDLS; CDR2 reads YYNGEE. Trimming cost V 3 bases and J 12 bases; bases outside gene matches: 9. This CDR3 reads CASSASGGAGVQFF. DNA of the CDR3: TGTGCCAGCAGCGCCAGCGGGGGGGCTGGTGTGCAGTTCTTC.

Relative to its sample, this clone is medium-sized. Distinct nucleotide sequences in the sample also encode this CDR3. The chain recombines TRBV6-1 with TRBJ1-1; 8 bases match TRBD1. Germline V gives CDR1 MNHNS, CDR2 SASEGT. The CDR3 spans 12 residues. The trim removed 6 bases at V and 5 bases at J, leaving 2 bases unmatched. CDR3 protein: CASSTGGTEAFF. In DNA form, the CDR3 reads TGTGCCAGCAGCACAGGGGGAACTGAAGCTTTCTTT.

This clone has ten or more counts. V is TRBV10-3 and J is TRBJ1-5; unclear D gene. CDR1 and CDR2 from the germline V gene are ENHRY and SYGVKD. V was trimmed by 2 bases and J by 3 bases, leaving 8 bases between them. The CDR3 is 14 amino acids. This CDR3 is CAISEQANNQPQHF. CDR3 coding DNA: TGTGCCATCAGTGAGCAGGCTAACAATCAGCCCCAGCATTTT.

For this clone: One base away lies a much larger clone, so this may be a sequencing read error. The chain uses TRBV29-1 and TRBJ2-1; 8 positions match TRBD2. The V segment lost 6 bases and the J segment 9 bases; nucleotides outside the gene matches: 13. The V gene's germline CDR1 is SQVTM and CDR2 ANQGSEA. The CDR3 covers 14 residues. CDR3 in DNA: TGCAGCGTCCAACCCTCGGCCCGGGGGGGTGAGCAGTTCTTC. This sequence encodes CSVQPSARGGEQFF.

The chain recombines TRBV20-1 with TRBJ2-1, with D possibly TRBD2 on 5 matching bases. V was clipped by 3 bases and J by 5 bases, with 8 bases between them. CDR1 is DFQATT and CDR2 is SNEGSKA in the germline V gene (reference sequence). The CDR3 covers 12 residues. CDR3 residues: CSASDYDNEQFF. The CDR3 nucleotides read TGCAGTGCTAGTGACTACGACAATGAGCAGTTCTTC.

A few counts support this clone. This chain connects TRBV5-4 to TRBJ1-3, with D tentatively TRBD1 (5 bases). The CDR3 loop spans 14 amino acids. The germline gives CDR1 SGHNT, CDR2 YYREEE (reference sequence). V lost 10 bases and J lost 0, with 14 bases in between. The CDR3 bases are TGTGCCTTCCAAGGGGACCCCTCTGGAAACACCATATATTTT. Translated, it gives CAFQGDPSGNTIYF.

This clone was counted only a few times. This chain joins TRBV6-1 and TRBJ1-1; D is unresolved. CDR1 is MNHNS, CDR2 SASEGT, per germline. Trimming pared 5 bases from V and 5 bases from J, leaving 15 bases between. The CDR3 length is 14 residues. Here the CDR3 reads CASSSVDFGTEAFF. As DNA, the CDR3 is TGTGCCAGCAGTAGTGTGGACTTTGGTACTGAAGCTTTCTTT.

This clone was seen a few times. V gene TRBV27 combines with J gene TRBJ2-7; D gene unclear. The germline CDR1 and CDR2 sequences are MNHEY and SMNVEV (reference sequence). The CDR3 loop spans 11 amino acids. V was clipped by 7 bases and J by 6 bases, with 10 bases between them. CDR3 residues: CASIGGGEQYF. The DNA for the CDR3 is TGTGCCAGCATCGGCGGCGGCGAGCAGTACTTC.

In this sample, this clone is medium-sized. This CDR3 reads CASRGGRDRSGANVLTF. CDR3 bases: TGTGCCAGCAGAGGGGGCAGGGATCGCTCTGGGGCCAACGTCCTGACTTTC. The V gene is TRBV6-1, the J gene TRBJ2-6, with 7 bases aligning to TRBD1. Germline V lookup: CDR1 MNHNS, CDR2 SASEGT. This CDR3 region has 17 residues. The V and J ends lost 6 bases and 0 bases, in that order; junction bases with no gene match: 8.

This clone was found a few times. This may stem from a read error, because a much larger clone lies one nucleotide away. The V call is TRBV6-5, the J call TRBJ2-5; D possibly matches TRBD1 or TRBD2 (6 bases each). Looked up from germline, CDR1 is MNHEY and CDR2 is SVGAGI. V was cut by 4 bases and J by 7 bases, with 13 bases left in between. CDR3 length: 13 residues. In DNA, the CDR3 is TGTGCCAGCAGTTCGGGGGCCCGGGTGACCCAGTACTTC. Protein: CASSSGARVTQYF.

This rearrangement joins TRBV5-1 to TRBJ1-6; D perhaps matches TRBD1 (5 bases). From germline, CDR1 is SGHRS and CDR2 YFSETQ. The CDR3 length is 16 residues. V gave up 4 bases and J gave up 6 bases, with 17 bases separating them. DNA for the CDR3: TGCGCCAGCAGCACCGAGGACCTCGGGGGTAATTCACCCCTCCACTTT. Translating it yields CASSTEDLGGNSPLHF.